The 18 T cell receptor beta chains below come from one sample, sequenced in a study of T-cell reconstitution after alpha-beta-depleted transplantation in children (dated by TCRdb to the mid-2010s). Reading the label with the study, this specimen's treatment or condition is: allogeneic hematopoietic cell transplantation with graft depleted of TCRalphabeta T cells and CD19 B cells. Receptor amplification or capture employed PCR. The instrument was an Illumina HiSeq 2500. To normalize quantification of the TCRbeta repertoire, the TCR libraries were built with molecular barcoding that relied on unique molecular identifiers. TCRdb took the public reads, trimmed them with fastp at Q25, ran MiXCR for clone calling and kept in-frame beta chains. Each record represents a unique CDR3 protein, reported with the most common genes and DNA among its rows. The sample table lists 300,000 to 350,000 distinct CDR3 sequences, about a quarter of them with a count of one. The ten largest clones capture 9.5% to 13% of the sample.

This material consisted of PBMCs, mostly from graft donor cells, taken 180 days after TCRalphabeta/CD19-depleted stem cell transplant. The receptors were sampled from a male patient younger than 18 who had a stem cell transplant for acute lymphoblastic leukemia, so the T cells may come from the graft donor.

The V call is TRBV6-1, the J call TRBJ1-1, with D possibly TRBD1 on 5 matching bases. The CDR3 is 14 amino acids. Germline CDR1 MNHNS, CDR2 SASEGT. The V gene lost 4 bases and the J gene lost 4 bases, with 13 bases spanning the gap. CDR3 DNA sequence: TGTGCCAGCAGTGTCGACCGGGGCGTCACTGAAGCTTTCTTT. Protein sequence: CASSVDRGVTEAFF.

This clonotype was detected only a few times. In DNA, the CDR3 is TGTGCCACCGGCTACAGGGGATGGGAGACCCAGTACTTC. Protein: CATGYRGWETQYF. The chain combines TRBV15 with TRBJ2-5, with 7 bases identical to TRBD1. V was pared by 8 bases and J by 5 bases, with 8 bases of the junction left unmatched. From germline, CDR1 is LNHNV and CDR2 YYDKDF (reference sequence). The CDR3 covers 13 residues.

This clonotype was seen a few times. The chain joins TRBV12-3 or TRBV12-4 to TRBJ2-3; D remains unclear. This CDR3 is 14 amino acids long. Trimming left V 3 bases short and J 0 bases short, with 7 bases between. The CDR3 nucleotides are TGTGCCAGCAGTTTCGGGTATAGCACAGATACGCAGTATTTT. Protein product: CASSFGYSTDTQYF.

This clonotype was detected ten times or more. The chain is built from TRBV12-3 or TRBV12-4 and TRBJ2-7; 7 bases fit TRBD1. The CDR3 runs to 15 residues. V shed 1 base and J 6 bases; nucleotides not matched to a gene: 9. CDR3 protein: CASSLVATGISEQYF. The CDR3 region has the DNA TGTGCCAGCAGTTTAGTAGCGACAGGGATCAGCGAGCAGTACTTC.

The rearrangement links TRBV5-5 to TRBJ2-3; 8 positions match TRBD2. Germline CDR1 and CDR2: SGHKS and YYEKEE (reference sequence). The CDR3 runs to 16 residues. V trimming: 2 bases; J trimming: 2 bases; junction bases outside the gene matches: 7. CDR3 residues: CASSFGLAPHTDTQYF. The CDR3 DNA follows: TGTGCCAGCAGCTTTGGACTAGCCCCACACACAGATACGCAGTATTTT.

A note on this clonotype: One junction end does not reproduce the germline sequence, and a read error may be involved. The CDR3 coding sequence is TGTGCCACCAGCCCGCTATCCTCCCACAATGAGCAGTTCTTC. This codes for CATSPLSSHNEQFF. V usage is TRBV15 and J usage is TRBJ2-1; D call uncertain. The CDR3 runs to 14 residues. The V gene's germline CDR1 is LNHNV and CDR2 YYDKDF (reference sequence). Combining the CDR3 with reference TRBV15 and TRBJ2-1 gives the whole variable domain DAMVIQNPRYQVTQFGKPVTLSCSQTLNHNVMYWYQQKSSQAPKLLFHYYDKDFNNEADTPDNFQSRRPNTSFCFLDIRSPGLGDTAMYLCATSPLSSHNEQFFGPGTRLTVL.

J is TRBJ2-1 and V is TRBV29-1; a weak D match, TRBD2 (7 bases). Trimming stripped 4 bases from V and 5 bases from J, with 15 bases between. This CDR3 has 14 amino acids. CDR1 and CDR2 from the germline V gene are SQVTM and ANQGSEA. The CDR3 here is CSVVGREGDNEQFF. The CDR3 DNA reads as TGCAGCGTTGTGGGCAGGGAGGGGGACAATGAGCAGTTCTTC.

This clonotype has more than one count but fewer than ten. The rearrangement joins TRBV7-9 to TRBJ1-1; D is undetermined. The CDR3 contains 12 residues. Trimming removed 1 base at V and 7 bases at J, with 7 bases between. CDR1 and CDR2 (germline): SEHNR, FQNEAQ (reference sequence). The CDR3 DNA reads TGTGCCAGCAGCTTAGGGCCCCATGAAGCTTTCTTT. It encodes CASSLGPHEAFF.

This clonotype came up a few times. The chain couples TRBV20-1 to TRBJ2-1; D is uncertain. The CDR3 spans 14 residues. V was pared by 2 bases and J by 2 bases, with 10 bases between. Germline values: CDR1 DFQATT, CDR2 SNEGSKA (reference sequence). The CDR3 nucleotides read TGCAGTGCTAGAAACCCTAGAACCTACAATGAGCAGTTCTTC. Translated, it gives CSARNPRTYNEQFF.

The rearrangement uses TRBV5-6 and TRBJ2-3; 11 bases line up with TRBD2. V trimming: 0 bases; J trimming: 2 bases; junction bases outside the gene matches: 8. The germline V gene has CDR1 SGHDT and CDR2 YYEEEE. The CDR3 contains 18 residues. CDR3 residues: CASSLVPSGRSFTDTQYF. CDR3 sequence (DNA): TGTGCCAGCAGCTTGGTACCTAGCGGGAGGAGTTTCACAGATACGCAGTATTTT.

V gene TRBV7-3 combines with J gene TRBJ2-3, with D perhaps TRBD2 (6 bases). Germline V CDR1 and CDR2: SGHTA, FQGTGA. This CDR3 comprises 15 residues. V lost 3 bases to trimming and J lost 1 base, with 11 bases between them. The CDR3 sequence: CASSFQGGRTDTQYF. The CDR3 DNA reads TGTGCCAGCAGCTTCCAGGGAGGTCGCACAGATACGCAGTATTTT.

V gene TRBV4-1 combines with J gene TRBJ2-7; 11 bases align to TRBD2. CDR1 and CDR2 (germline): MGHRA, YSYEKL. CDR3 length equals 16 residues. V shed 0 bases, J shed 4 bases, and the junction held 5 bases outside the gene matches. The CDR3 reads CASSQDPGTSGYEQYF. The CDR3 bases are TGCGCCAGCAGCCAAGATCCCGGGACTAGCGGATACGAGCAGTACTTC.

This clonotype was counted between two and nine times. This chain uses TRBV5-5 with TRBJ2-5; D remains unclear. V dropped 6 bases and J dropped 1 base, with 10 bases sitting between them. The CDR3 contains 13 residues. Looked up from germline, CDR1 is SGHKS and CDR2 is YYEKEE (reference sequence). The CDR3 loop reads CASTQTAQETQYF. CDR3 DNA sequence: TGTGCCAGCACCCAGACCGCCCAAGAGACCCAGTACTTC.

The rearrangement joins TRBV20-1 to TRBJ2-1; 10 bases match TRBD2. The CDR3 runs to 13 residues. CDR1 and CDR2 (germline): DFQATT, SNEGSKA (reference sequence). V gave up 6 bases and J gave up 5 bases; unmatched junction bases: 4. The DNA of the CDR3 is TGCAGTGCACCGGGACTAGCGCACAATGAGCAGTTCTTC. Translating it yields CSAPGLAHNEQFF.

The V gene is TRBV11-1, the J gene TRBJ2-6; D remains unclear. Between the trimmed V and J ends, which lost 0 bases and 0 bases, there was a span of 12 bases. This CDR3 spans 18 amino acids. Looked up from germline, CDR1 is SGHAT and CDR2 is FQDESV (reference sequence). As DNA, the CDR3 is TGTGCCAGCAGCTTAGCCGACACTCGCCTCTCTGGGGCCAACGTCCTGACTTTC. Amino acids: CASSLADTRLSGANVLTF.

This clonotype showed up just once. The V and J genes are TRBV7-9 and TRBJ2-5; no clear D. The germline gives CDR1 SEHNR, CDR2 FQNEAQ (reference sequence). V lost 0 bases, J lost 5 bases, and 13 bases lay in between. This CDR3 is built from 15 residues. CDR3 loop: CASSLARASSETQYF. The CDR3 nucleotides read TGTGCCAGCAGCTTAGCGCGAGCGTCCTCGGAGACCCAGTACTTC.

In its sample, this clonotype was seen a few times. V gene TRBV20-1 combines with J gene TRBJ2-3; D is possibly TRBD2 (6 bases). The CDR3 runs 14 residues. Trimming cost V 6 bases and J 9 bases, with 22 bases left between them. Germline CDR1 DFQATT, CDR2 SNEGSKA (reference sequence). CDR3 in amino acids: CSAPGPGESITQYF. Here the CDR3 DNA reads TGCAGTGCGCCAGGTCCGGGGGAAAGCATCACGCAGTATTTT.

This clonotype was observed a handful of times. The genes are TRBV10-3 and TRBJ2-3, with D unclear. The CDR3 is 14 residues long. V lost 4 bases and J 1 base, leaving 9 bases between the germline ends. Germline loops: CDR1 ENHRY, CDR2 SYGVKD. CDR3 in DNA: TGTGCCATCAGTGTAGGGTATGGCACAGATACGCAGTATTTT. It yields the protein CAISVGYGTDTQYF.